This note documents a single T cell receptor (beta chain) sequence. This sample is drawn from a study of T-cell reconstitution after alpha-beta-depleted transplantation in children. During its preparation, the TCRbeta library received unique molecular identifiers. Via MiXCR, TCRdb re-called the PCR reads, giving one row per CDR3 protein. Of some 390,000 distinct CDR3 sequences listed, over 20% are singletons. The receptor's source is a human donor who donated a stem cell graft to a child with acute myeloid leukemia. This specimen was PBMCs from the stem cell graft donor, taken from the stem cell graft.

The CDR3 DNA reads TGTGCCAGCCGTCGTAACACTGAAGCTTTCTTT. As protein: CASRRNTEAFF. This chain uses TRBV6-2 or TRBV6-3 with TRBJ1-1; no definite D call. The CDR3 contains 11 residues. Germline CDR1 and CDR2: MNHEY and SVGEGT. V lost 8 bases and J lost 2, with 6 bases in between.